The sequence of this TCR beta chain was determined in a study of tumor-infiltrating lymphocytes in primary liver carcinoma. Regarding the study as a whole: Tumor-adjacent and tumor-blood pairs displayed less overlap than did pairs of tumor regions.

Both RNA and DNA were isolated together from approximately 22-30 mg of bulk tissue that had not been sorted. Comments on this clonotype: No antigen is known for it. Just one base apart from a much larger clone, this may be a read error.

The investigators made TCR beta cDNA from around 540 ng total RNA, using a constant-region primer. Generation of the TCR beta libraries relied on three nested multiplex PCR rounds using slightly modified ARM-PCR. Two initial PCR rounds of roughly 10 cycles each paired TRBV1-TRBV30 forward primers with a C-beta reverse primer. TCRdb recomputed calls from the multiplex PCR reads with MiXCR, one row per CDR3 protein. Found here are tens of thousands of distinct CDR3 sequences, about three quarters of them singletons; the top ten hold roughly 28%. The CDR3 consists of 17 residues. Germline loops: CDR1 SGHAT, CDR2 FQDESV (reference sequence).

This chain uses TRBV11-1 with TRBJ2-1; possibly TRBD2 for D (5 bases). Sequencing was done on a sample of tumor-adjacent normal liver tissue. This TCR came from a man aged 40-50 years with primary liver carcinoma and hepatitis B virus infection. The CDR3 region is CAGSSNGMSRLFNEQFF. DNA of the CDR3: TGTGCCGGCAGCTCAAACGGGATGAGCAGGTTGTTTAATGAGCAGTTCTTC.